The 18 T cell receptor beta chains reported below all come from one sample, sequenced in a study of shared clonotypes between healthy human individuals. Assay used: immunoSEQ multiplex PCR; TCRdb lists only in-frame clones, some missing. There are about a million clones in the sample; about 70% occur only once, and roughly 1.5% lies in the top ten. The sample taken for sequencing was memory CD4+ T cells sorted from blood. Stated subset: CD45RA-negative fraction. The receptors shown here come from a man between 18 and 29 years old in good health.

The rearrangement joins TRBV7-9 to TRBJ2-3; 8 nucleotides match TRBD2. Trimming cost V 1 base and J 0 bases; bases outside gene matches: 3. The germline gives CDR1 SEHNR, CDR2 FQNEAQ (reference sequence). The CDR3 consists of 16 residues. The CDR3 nucleotides are TGTGCCAGCAGCTTAGGTGCGGGGGGAAGCACAGATACGCAGTATTTT. The encoded protein is CASSLGAGGSTDTQYF.

Regarding this clone: One end of the junction fails to match germline, which may point to a read error. The gene calls are TRBV5-4 and TRBJ2-1, with 11 bases lining up with TRBD2. The CDR3 contains 14 residues. Germline lookup yields CDR1 SGHNT and CDR2 YYREEE (reference sequence). CDR3 DNA sequence: TGTGCCAGCAGCTTGGAGAATAGCGGGAGGGCCTCACTCTTC. It is translated as CASSLENSGRASLF.

V usage is TRBV1 and J usage is TRBJ2-2; TRBD2, as called in the table, went unchecked against the DNA. TRBV1 corresponds to a pseudogene. The CDR3 totals 17 residues. The CDR3 spells CTSSQDGVAENTGELFF. CDR3 bases: TGCACCAGCAGCCAAGATGGAGTAGCGGAAAACACCGGGGAGCTGTTTTTT.

This chain uses TRBV5-1 with TRBJ1-2; a weak D match, TRBD1 (5 bases). V was trimmed by 4 bases and J by 4 bases, leaving 14 bases between them. The germline gives CDR1 SGHRS, CDR2 YFSETQ. The CDR3 is 14 residues long. CDR3 protein: CASSPQGVGYGYTF. The CDR3, as DNA: TGCGCCAGCAGCCCGCAGGGAGTAGGCTATGGCTACACCTTC.

This clone was recorded many times. This CDR3 is CASSPSFQAGGYTGELFF. Written as DNA, the CDR3 is TGTGCCAGCAGCCCCAGTTTCCAAGCGGGGGGATACACCGGGGAGCTGTTTTTT. The V gene is TRBV11-3, the J gene TRBJ2-2, with 9 bases identical to TRBD2. V dropped 5 bases and J dropped 3; count of bases not matched to a gene: 13. Germline lookup yields CDR1 SGHNT and CDR2 YENEEA. The CDR3 contains 18 residues.

This clone has at least ten counts. This rearrangement joins TRBV7-9 to TRBJ2-5; 12 bases agree with TRBD2. This CDR3 has 17 amino acids. After removal of 3 bases from V and 4 bases from J, the junction contained 9 bases not matched to a gene. CDR1 is SEHNR, CDR2 FQNEAQ, per germline (reference sequence). The CDR3 sequence: CASSLTSGGFGGETQYF. The CDR3 bases are TGTGCCAGCAGCTTGACTAGCGGGGGTTTTGGAGGAGAGACCCAGTACTTC.

This chain links TRBV6-1 with TRBJ2-2; D possibly corresponds to TRBD1 (5 bases). V lost 6 bases and J 2 bases, leaving 13 bases between the germline ends. The CDR3 has 15 residues. Germline loops: CDR1 MNHNS, CDR2 SASEGT. CDR3 loop: CASRYQTDNTGELFF. CDR3 DNA sequence: TGTGCCAGCAGATACCAGACAGATAACACCGGGGAGCTGTTTTTT.

The CDR3 loop is CAWSGDRVTDTQYF. The DNA for the CDR3 is TGTGCCTGGAGTGGGGACAGGGTTACAGATACGCAGTATTTT. This chain joins TRBV30 and TRBJ2-3, with 9 positions matching TRBD1. This CDR3 has 14 residues. V trimming: 1 base; J trimming: 3 bases; junction bases outside the gene matches: 2. The germline V gene encodes CDR1 GTSNPN and CDR2 SVGIG (reference sequence).

This sequence joins TRBV5-1 and TRBJ2-7; D not certain. Germline CDR1 is SGHRS and CDR2 is YFSETQ. The CDR3 length is 14 residues. Trimming took 1 base from V and 6 from J, leaving 14 bases between them. The CDR3 sequence: CASSLRLGSGEQYF. In nucleotides, the CDR3 is TGCGCCAGCAGCTTGAGGCTAGGATCGGGCGAGCAGTACTTC.

The chain joins TRBV5-1 to TRBJ1-1; D might be TRBD1 (6 bases). Trimming stripped 0 bases from V and 2 bases from J, with 11 bases between. This CDR3 is 15 amino acids long. Per the germline V gene, CDR1 is SGHRS and CDR2 is YFSETQ. The CDR3 DNA sequence: TGCGCCAGCAGCTTGGGCGGGACACAAAACACTGAAGCTTTCTTT. Protein sequence: CASSLGGTQNTEAFF.

V is TRBV30 and J is TRBJ1-4; 8 nucleotides match TRBD1. CDR3 size: 15 residues. Germline CDR1 is GTSNPN and CDR2 is SVGIG (reference sequence). With 7 bases clipped from V and 2 bases from J, the junction kept 9 bases outside the gene matches. In nucleotides, the CDR3 is TGTGCCTACAGACAGGGGTCAAGCACTAATGAAAAACTGTTTTTT. Amino acids: CAYRQGSSTNEKLFF. Drawing the rest from reference TRBV30 and TRBJ1-4, the complete variable domain is SQTIHQWPATLVQPVGSPLSLECTVEGTSNPNLYWYRQAAGRGLQLLFYSVGIGQISSEVPQNLSASRPQDRQFILSSKKLLLSDSGFYLCAYRQGSSTNEKLFFGSGTQLSVL.

The chain employs TRBV10-3 and TRBJ1-1; no clear D. Germline loops: CDR1 ENHRY, CDR2 SYGVKD. Trimming took off 3 bases at V and 6 bases at J, with 14 bases between the two ends. The CDR3 consists of 14 residues. CDR3: CAISDFVGVPEAFF. The CDR3 coding sequence is TGTGCCATCAGTGACTTCGTTGGCGTTCCTGAAGCTTTCTTT.

The rearrangement joins TRBV5-1 to TRBJ2-1; 8 nucleotides match TRBD1. V dropped 7 bases and J dropped 6; count of bases not matched to a gene: 6. The germline CDR1 and CDR2 sequences are SGHRS and YFSETQ. This CDR3 comprises 13 residues. In DNA, the CDR3 is TGCGCCAGCGGAAGAACAGGGGGCAATGAGCAGTTCTTC. This codes for CASGRTGGNEQFF.

The chain combines TRBV5-1 with TRBJ1-5; perhaps TRBD1 as D (5 bases). CDR1 is SGHRS and CDR2 is YFSETQ in the germline V gene. This CDR3 is 15 amino acids long. Between the trimmed V and J ends, which lost 0 bases and 3 bases, there was a span of 10 bases. This CDR3 is CASSLGSGNNQPQHF. In nucleotides, the CDR3 is TGCGCCAGCAGCTTGGGTTCAGGGAACAATCAGCCCCAGCATTTT.

This clone was seen a single time. The chain combines TRBV7-9 with TRBJ2-1; possibly TRBD1 for D (5 bases). Germline lookup yields CDR1 SEHNR and CDR2 FQNEAQ (reference sequence). Trimming took off 3 bases at V and 8 bases at J, with 8 bases between the two ends. CDR3 size: 12 residues. CDR3 in amino acids: CASSFWGDEQFF. The CDR3 DNA reads TGTGCCAGCAGCTTCTGGGGCGATGAGCAGTTCTTC.

The rearrangement uses TRBV19 and TRBJ2-7; TRBD1 matches at 7 bases. The germline V gene encodes CDR1 LNHDA and CDR2 SQIVND (reference sequence). This CDR3 has 14 residues. The junction had 5 bases not matched to a gene; V was cut back by 2 bases and J by 4 bases. The CDR3 loop reads CASSINDRDYEQYF. The CDR3 DNA follows: TGTGCCAGTAGTATAAATGACAGGGATTACGAGCAGTACTTC.

This clone was seen more than once but under ten times. Other nucleotide sequences from this sample produce the same CDR3. This chain connects TRBV29-1 to TRBJ2-3, with D unresolved. Trimming stripped 4 bases from V and 5 bases from J, with 7 bases between. CDR1 and CDR2 from the germline V gene are SQVTM and ANQGSEA. The CDR3 is made up of 11 amino acids. This chain's CDR3 is CSVGPKDTQYF. In DNA, the CDR3 is TGCAGCGTTGGGCCTAAAGATACGCAGTATTTT.

In its sample, this clone was seen once. Different DNA sequences within this sample yield the same CDR3. The gene calls are TRBV5-1 and TRBJ1-5; D call uncertain. CDR1 is SGHRS, CDR2 YFSETQ, per germline. The CDR3 is made up of 14 amino acids. The ends were cut back, 0 bases at V and 3 bases at J, with 7 bases in the middle. The CDR3 nucleotides are TGCGCCAGCAGCTTGGCAGGAAACAATCAGCCCCAGCATTTT. As protein: CASSLAGNNQPQHF.